The following is a TCR beta chain sequence with its context. Its target is not known. Between the trimmed V and J ends, which lost 2 bases and 4 bases, there was a span of 10 bases. Germline CDR1 reads SNHLY; CDR2 reads FYNNEI. CDR3 length equals 14 residues. This table comes from immunoSEQ multiplex PCR, and its TCRdb copy is limited to in-frame clones, with some not included. In the table there are 50,000 to 65,000 clones, 80% to 90% of which are singletons. Pools of viral peptides were used by the ViraFEST assay to expand antigen-specific CD4+ T cells ahead of sequencing. Investigators separated out CD4+ T cells once about eleven days of culture had passed. A density of fewer than 2.5 million PBMC per well was used; these cells were cultured with roughly 10 IU/ml IL-2 and approximately 10 ug/ml peptides. Cultures got half-medium changes with IL-2 on days 3 and 7. This specimen comes from a study of vaccination effects on CD4 cells after COVID-19.

The sample in question was CD4+ T cells from PBMCs cultured with HCoV-229E spike peptides, obtained before COVID-19 vaccination. The source of this sequence is a human donor who received a COVID-19 vaccine. V usage is TRBV2 and J usage is TRBJ2-3; D is uncertain. CDR3: CASSEFLDPDTQYF. The CDR3, as DNA: TGTGCCAGCAGTGAATTTCTAGATCCAGATACGCAGTATTTT.